This TCR beta chain was documented in a study of shared clonotypes between healthy human individuals. Germline lookup yields CDR1 KGHSH and CDR2 LQKENI. The CDR3 loop spans 13 amino acids. J was trimmed by 4 bases and V by 3 bases; bases with no gene match: 0. Deep-level assay runs were performed. TCRdb's table, derived via immunoSEQ multiplex PCR, lists solely in-frame clones and lacks some. In the table there are about 1.1 million clones, around 78% of which are singletons. About this clone itself: The antigen remains undetermined. Other DNA sequences of this sample code for an identical CDR3.

Study conclusions and caveats: Generally, naive subsets (rather than memory subsets) showed larger estimated richness. Though the depth was large, rarefaction showed that sorted-subset sequencing was incomplete.

This clonotype was obtained from a man in his late teens or twenties in good health. Some clones in this sample may be carry-over from other donors' samples. Sample: memory CD4+ T cells from PBMCs. Subset here: CD45RA-negative fraction. V usage is TRBV18 and J usage is TRBJ1-5, with TRBD1 identical over 7 bases. Written as DNA, the CDR3 is TGTGCCAGCTCACCGACAGGGAATCAGCCCCAGCATTTT. Translation gives CASSPTGNQPQHF. The full variable domain, completed using reference TRBV18 and TRBJ1-5, is NAGVMQNPRHLVRRRGQEARLRCSPMKGHSHVYWYRQLPEEGLKFMVYLQKENIIDESGMPKERFSAEFPKEGPSILRIQQVVRGDSAAYFCASSPTGNQPQHFGDGTRLSIL.